A single sample is the source of the 18 T cell receptor beta chains below, sequenced in a study of blood T cell repertoires in COVID-19. Generated by immunoSEQ multiplex PCR, the TCRdb table keeps only in-frame clones and is missing some. The sample includes roughly 140,000 clones, roughly 82% of them seen just once. Sequenced sample: peripheral blood. The receptors shown here come from a man in his sixties or seventies with acute or convalescent COVID-19.

This clone was picked up a small number of times. The V call is TRBV10-3, the J call TRBJ1-1; the D gene is possibly TRBD1 (5 bases). Germline V gene lookup returns CDR1 ENHRY and CDR2 SYGVKD. The CDR3 has 15 amino acids. V lost 10 bases and J lost 1, with 19 bases in between. The CDR3 nucleotides read TGTGCCACCCGGATATTACAGGAGTCGAACACTGAAGCTTTCTTT. Translating it yields CATRILQESNTEAFF.

The J gene is TRBJ2-3, the V gene TRBV10-3; the D is unclear. The V end was cut by 4 bases, the J end by 4 bases, with 6 bases between. CDR1 and CDR2 from the germline V gene are ENHRY and SYGVKD. The CDR3 contains 12 residues. CDR3 coding DNA: TGTGCCATCAGTGTTCAGGCAGATACGCAGTATTTT. Translation gives CAISVQADTQYF.

This chain uses TRBV14 with TRBJ2-2, with TRBD2 matching over 9 bases. With 2 bases clipped from V and 0 bases from J, the junction kept 13 bases outside the gene matches. Germline V gene sequence: CDR1 SGHDN, CDR2 FVKESK. This CDR3 region has 20 residues. The CDR3, as DNA: TGTGCCAGCAGCCAAAAATACTGGGCTAGCGGGATCGCGAACACCGGGGAGCTGTTTTTT. It translates to CASSQKYWASGIANTGELFF.

This chain joins TRBV28 and TRBJ2-1; 7 bases align to TRBD1. Per germline, CDR1 MDHEN and CDR2 SYDVKM. V gave up 5 bases and J gave up 1 base; unmatched junction bases: 5. The CDR3 length is 15 residues. The CDR3 DNA follows: TGTGCCAGCAGTATCTCAGGGGGTTCCTACAATGAGCAGTTCTTC. Residues: CASSISGGSYNEQFF.

This sequence joins TRBV6-6 and TRBJ2-7, with D perhaps TRBD1 (7 bases). The germline CDR1 and CDR2 sequences are MNHNY and SVGAGI (reference sequence). The CDR3 contains 16 residues. The V gene lost 7 bases and the J gene lost 2 bases, with 21 bases spanning the gap. The CDR3 sequence is CASTKAGGLITYEQYF. The CDR3 coding sequence is TGTGCCAGCACAAAAGCAGGGGGGTTAATAACCTACGAGCAGTACTTC.

The chain couples TRBV30 to TRBJ2-7; D may be TRBD1 (10 bases). The V gene lost 8 bases and the J gene lost 3 bases, with 20 bases spanning the gap. Germline V gene data show CDR1 as GTSNPN and CDR2 as SVGIG (reference sequence). CDR3 length equals 14 residues. CDR3 protein: CAGRGGDRGYEQYF. The CDR3 coding sequence is TGTGCCGGGCGGGGGGGGGACAGGGGCTACGAGCAGTACTTC.

This rearrangement joins TRBV6-1 to TRBJ1-5; 7 nucleotides align to TRBD1. Germline CDR1 MNHNS, CDR2 SASEGT. The V gene end was trimmed by 0 bases and the J gene end by 6 bases; junction bases not matched to a gene: 11. This CDR3 is built from 17 residues. The CDR3 DNA sequence: TGTGCCAGCAGTGAAGCGCCCGGGACAGCCTGGGGTCAGCCCCAGCATTTT. As protein: CASSEAPGTAWGQPQHF.

This chain links TRBV28 with TRBJ2-1; D not certain. Looked up from germline, CDR1 is MDHEN and CDR2 is SYDVKM. Trimming shortened V by 7 bases and J by 0 bases, and 13 bases separated the two germline ends. This CDR3 is 15 amino acids long. The CDR3: CASTPPHSSYNEQFF. The CDR3 nucleotides are TGTGCCAGCACCCCCCCGCATAGCTCCTACAATGAGCAGTTCTTC.

This chain joins TRBV30 and TRBJ1-6, with TRBD1 matching 9 bases. Trimming took 1 base from V and 8 from J; bases not matched to a gene: 9. The length of the CDR3 is 16 residues. Germline CDR1 is GTSNPN and CDR2 is SVGIG (reference sequence). DNA for the CDR3: TGTGCCTGGAGTGGGGAGTACAGGGGGCGGGATTCACCCCTCCACTTT. Protein sequence: CAWSGEYRGRDSPLHF.

This clone showed up just once. The rearrangement joins TRBV28 to TRBJ2-7; TRBD1 matches 8 bases. J gave up 6 bases and V 7 bases, and 8 bases lay outside the gene matches. The V gene's germline CDR1 is MDHEN and CDR2 SYDVKM. The CDR3 is 13 residues long. The CDR3: CASTDQGAGEQYF. For the CDR3, the DNA is TGTGCCAGCACCGATCAGGGGGCCGGCGAGCAGTACTTC.

J is TRBJ1-4 and V is TRBV7-9; maybe TRBD1 (6 bases). The germline V gene encodes CDR1 SEHNR and CDR2 FQNEAQ (reference sequence). There are 13 residues in the CDR3. Trimming removed 7 bases from V and 6 bases from J, with 12 bases in between. The chain's CDR3 is CASTRGGDEKLFF. CDR3 bases: TGTGCCAGCACCCGAGGGGGGGATGAAAAACTGTTTTTT.

The chain employs TRBV7-6 and TRBJ2-3, with D possibly TRBD2 on 6 matching bases. The CDR3 has 18 residues. Germline V gene sequence: CDR1 SGHVS, CDR2 FNYEAQ. Trimming cost V 2 bases and J 1 base, with 19 bases left between them. CDR3 nucleotides: TGTGCCAGCAGCTTAACCCCGCACGAGCGCGGGGGCACAGATACGCAGTATTTT. Protein product: CASSLTPHERGGTDTQYF. Looking up the rest from reference TRBV7-6 and TRBJ2-3 gives the full variable domain: GAGVSQSPRYKVTKRGQDVALRCDPISGHVSLYWYRQALGQGPEFLTYFNYEAQQDKSGLPNDRFSAERPEGSISTLTIQRTEQRDSAMYRCASSLTPHERGGTDTQYFGPGTRLTVL.

This clone was seen a handful of times. The CDR3 is CAIRTGLSYTF. Written as DNA, the CDR3 is TGTGCCATCCGGACAGGGCTAAGCTACACCTTC. The chain couples TRBV28 to TRBJ1-2; 8 nucleotides agree with TRBD1. The CDR3 length is 11 residues. V shed 10 bases, J shed 9 bases, and the junction held 7 bases outside the gene matches. CDR1 is MDHEN and CDR2 is SYDVKM in the germline V gene.

The chain couples TRBV21-1 to TRBJ1-5; the D call in the table, TRBD1, was not verified against the DNA. TRBV21-1 counts as a pseudogene. This CDR3 is built from 15 residues. CDR3 bases: TGTGCCAGCACCCTGGACAGGGGGGAGAATCAGCCCCAGCATTTT. It is translated as CASTLDRGENQPQHF.

The chain has TRBV28 and TRBJ1-4; D remains ambiguous. Per germline, CDR1 MDHEN and CDR2 SYDVKM. The CDR3 length is 14 residues. V shed 3 bases and J shed 7 bases, with 12 bases lying between them. CDR3: CASSFSGPGEKLFF. In DNA form, the CDR3 reads TGTGCCAGCAGTTTTTCGGGTCCGGGTGAAAAACTGTTTTTT.

This clone has only one observation. V gene TRBV2 combines with J gene TRBJ1-1; unclear D gene. The germline CDR1 and CDR2 sequences are SNHLY and FYNNEI. The V and J ends lost 8 bases and 5 bases respectively, with 15 bases between them. This CDR3 has 13 amino acids. The CDR3 protein is CASEGNLGTEAFF. CDR3 sequence (DNA): TGTGCCAGCGAGGGTAACCTCGGGACTGAAGCTTTCTTT.

This clone was recorded once. The V call is TRBV5-1, the J call TRBJ2-5, with D possibly being TRBD2 (6 bases). The CDR3 extends over 11 amino acids. Trimming cost V 6 bases and J 4 bases, with 7 bases left between them. CDR1 and CDR2 from the germline V gene are SGHRS and YFSETQ. Written as DNA, the CDR3 is TGCGCCAGCATGGAGGGAGAGACCCAGTACTTC. Translation: CASMEGETQYF.

J is TRBJ2-4 and V is TRBV18, with a weak D call TRBD2 (6 bases). Germline V gene data show CDR1 as KGHSH and CDR2 as LQKENI. V was shortened by 3 bases and J by 3 bases, with 12 bases between the two germline ends. CDR3 length equals 15 residues. Here the CDR3 DNA reads TGTGCCAGCTCACCGCCCTCGGAGGGCAAAAACATTCAGTACTTC. Its translation is CASSPPSEGKNIQYF.